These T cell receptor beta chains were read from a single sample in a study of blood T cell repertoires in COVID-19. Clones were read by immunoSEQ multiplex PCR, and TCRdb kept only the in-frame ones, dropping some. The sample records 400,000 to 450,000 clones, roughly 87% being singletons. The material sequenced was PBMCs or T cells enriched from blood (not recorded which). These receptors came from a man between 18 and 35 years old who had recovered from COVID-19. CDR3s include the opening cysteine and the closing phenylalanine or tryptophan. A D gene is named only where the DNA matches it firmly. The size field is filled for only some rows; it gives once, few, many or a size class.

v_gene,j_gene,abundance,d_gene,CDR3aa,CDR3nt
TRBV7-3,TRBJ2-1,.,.,CASSLVGIPYNEQFF,TGTGCCAGCAGCTTAGTCGGGATCCCCTACAATGAGCAGTTCTTC
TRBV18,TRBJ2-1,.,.,CASSLTGASNEQFF,TGTGCCAGCTCACTGACTGGGGCAAGCAATGAGCAGTTCTTC
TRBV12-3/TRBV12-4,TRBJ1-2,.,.,CASSFSDYGYTF,TGTGCCAGCAGTTTCTCAGACTATGGCTACACCTTC
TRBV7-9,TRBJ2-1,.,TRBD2,CASSASGSSYNEQFF,TGTGCCAGCAGTGCAAGCGGGAGCTCCTACAATGAGCAGTTCTTC
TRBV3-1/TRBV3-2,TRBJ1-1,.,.,CASSQGSYRAATEAFF,TGTGCCAGCAGCCAAGGATCATACAGGGCTGCCACTGAAGCTTTCTTT
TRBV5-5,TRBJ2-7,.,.,CASSRGLLPVSSYEQYF,TGTGCCAGCAGTCGAGGCCTTCTTCCTGTGAGCTCCTACGAGCAGTACTTC
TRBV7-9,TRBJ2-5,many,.,CASSLVVAWPGETQYF,TGTGCCAGCAGCTTAGTCGTCGCATGGCCTGGAGAGACCCAGTACTTC
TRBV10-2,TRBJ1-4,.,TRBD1,CASSARQGSGLQLFF,TGCGCCAGCAGCGCTAGACAGGGTTCGGGTTTGCAACTGTTTTTT
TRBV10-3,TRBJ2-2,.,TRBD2,CAIRPSSGRTTEGGELFF,TGTGCCATCAGACCTTCTAGCGGGAGGACCACAGAGGGCGGGGAGCTGTTTTTT
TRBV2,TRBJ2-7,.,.,CASSGGGTSYEQYF,TGTGCCAGCAGTGGGGGCGGGACTTCCTACGAGCAGTACTTC
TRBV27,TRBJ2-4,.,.,CASSLSGAPAKNIQYF,TGTGCCAGCAGTTTATCGGGGGCGCCGGCCAAAAACATTCAGTACTTC
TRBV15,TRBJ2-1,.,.,CATSPGVNEQFF,TGTGCCACCAGCCCGGGAGTTAATGAGCAGTTCTTC
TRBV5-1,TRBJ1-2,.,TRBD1,CASSLRVQTGGVFGYTF,TGCGCCAGCAGCTTGAGGGTACAGACAGGGGGCGTTTTCGGCTACACCTTC
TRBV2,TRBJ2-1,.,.,CASSEGSGDEQFF,TGTGCCAGCAGTGAGGGGAGCGGCGATGAGCAGTTCTTC
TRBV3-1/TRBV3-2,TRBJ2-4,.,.,CASSQVWRAKNIQYF,TGTGCCAGCAGCCAAGTCTGGAGGGCCAAAAACATTCAGTACTTC
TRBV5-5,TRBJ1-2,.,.,CASSPGGGYTF,TGTGCCAGCAGTCCGGGGGGTGGCTACACCTTC
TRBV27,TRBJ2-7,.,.,CASSFERSGWYEQYF,TGTGCCAGCAGTTTCGAGAGAAGCGGGTGGTACGAGCAGTACTTC
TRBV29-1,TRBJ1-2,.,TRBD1,CSGKDRTYGYTF,TGCAGCGGTAAGGACAGGACCTATGGCTACACCTTC
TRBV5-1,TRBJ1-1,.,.,CASSLSTGTEAFF,TGCGCCAGCAGCTTGTCGACAGGCACTGAAGCTTTCTTT
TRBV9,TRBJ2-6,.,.,CASSLMGVGANVLTF,TGTGCCAGCAGCCTAATGGGAGTTGGGGCCAACGTCCTGACTTTC
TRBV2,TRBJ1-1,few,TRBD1,CASSWTGKYTEAFF,TGTGCCAGCAGTTGGACAGGGAAGTACACTGAAGCTTTCTTT
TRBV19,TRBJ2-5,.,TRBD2,CASSLPGLAPGPQYF,TGTGCCAGTAGCTTGCCGGGACTAGCCCCAGGTCCCCAGTACTTC
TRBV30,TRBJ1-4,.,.,CAWSPGRGVGEKLFF,TGTGCCTGGAGTCCGGGGCGGGGAGTGGGAGAAAAACTGTTTTTT
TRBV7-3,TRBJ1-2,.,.,CAGDNRAPYGYTF,TGTGCCGGAGACAACAGGGCCCCCTATGGCTACACCTTC
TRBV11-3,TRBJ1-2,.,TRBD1,CASSPNRGRGYGYTF,TGTGCCAGCAGCCCTAACAGGGGGCGAGGCTATGGCTACACCTTC
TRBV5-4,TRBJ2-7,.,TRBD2,CASSSRLAGVGYEQYF,TGTGCCAGCAGCTCTCGACTAGCGGGAGTAGGCTACGAGCAGTACTTC
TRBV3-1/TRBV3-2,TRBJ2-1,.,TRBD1,CASSQVGQGIYNEQFF,TGTGCCAGCAGCCAGGTGGGACAGGGAATTTACAATGAGCAGTTCTTC
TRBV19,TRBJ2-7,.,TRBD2,CASSMGGGRPYEQYF,TGTGCCAGTAGTATGGGCGGGGGGCGCCCCTACGAGCAGTACTTC
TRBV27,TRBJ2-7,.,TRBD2,CASTQYTSGVSYEQYF,TGTGCCAGCACCCAATACACTAGCGGCGTTTCCTACGAGCAGTACTTC
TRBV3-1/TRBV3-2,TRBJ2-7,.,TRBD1,CASSRKYGQGAHEQYF,TGTGCCAGCAGCCGCAAGTACGGACAGGGGGCCCACGAGCAGTACTTC
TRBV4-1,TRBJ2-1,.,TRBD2,CASSQAPSGSINEQFF,TGCGCCAGCAGCCAAGCTCCTAGCGGGAGCATCAATGAGCAGTTCTTC
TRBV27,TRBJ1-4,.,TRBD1,CATSDRGVEKLFF,TGTGCCACCTCGGACAGGGGCGTTGAAAAACTGTTTTTT
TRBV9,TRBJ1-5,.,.,CASSASTDHNQPQHF,TGTGCCAGCAGCGCATCAACAGATCACAATCAGCCCCAGCATTTT
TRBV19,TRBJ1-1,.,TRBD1,CATRGLGNTEAFF,TGTGCTACGAGGGGGCTTGGGAACACTGAAGCTTTCTTT
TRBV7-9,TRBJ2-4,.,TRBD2,CASSSLTSGENIQYF,TGTGCCAGCAGCTCCTTGACTAGCGGGGAAAACATTCAGTACTTC
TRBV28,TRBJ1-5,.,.,CASSLFFVRGGNQPQHF,TGTGCCAGCAGTTTATTTTTTGTCAGGGGTGGCAATCAGCCCCAGCATTTT
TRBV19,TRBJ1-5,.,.,CATAIGGKRLFSNQPQHF,TGTGCCACCGCGATAGGGGGAAAGAGGTTGTTCAGCAATCAGCCCCAGCATTTT
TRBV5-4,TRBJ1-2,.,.,CASSNPTGLSGYTF,TGTGCCAGCAGCAACCCGACAGGTCTCTCTGGCTACACCTTC
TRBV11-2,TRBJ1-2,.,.,CASSLDVEQPVGYTF,TGTGCCAGCAGCTTAGACGTGGAGCAGCCTGTAGGCTACACCTTC
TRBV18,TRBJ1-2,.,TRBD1,CASSLTGVGYTF,TGTGCCAGCTCACTGACAGGGGTGGGCTACACCTTC
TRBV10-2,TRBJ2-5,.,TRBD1,CASSGQARETQYF,TGCGCCAGCTCGGGACAGGCCAGAGAGACCCAGTACTTC
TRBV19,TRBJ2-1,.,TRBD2,CASSTRGGLYNEQFF,TGTGCCAGTAGTACCCGCGGGGGACTTTACAATGAGCAGTTCTTC
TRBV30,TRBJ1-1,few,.,CAWSAGAQNTEAFF,TGTGCCTGGAGTGCAGGGGCTCAGAACACTGAAGCTTTCTTT
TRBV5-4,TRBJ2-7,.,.,CASRSKTAGSEQYF,TGTGCCAGCAGGTCAAAAACCGCAGGCTCCGAGCAGTACTTC
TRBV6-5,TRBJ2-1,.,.,CASTENNEQFF,TGTGCCAGCACAGAAAACAATGAGCAGTTCTTC
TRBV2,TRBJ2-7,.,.,CASSAQESYEQYF,TGTGCCAGCAGTGCACAGGAGTCCTACGAGCAGTACTTC
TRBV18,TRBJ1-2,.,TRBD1,CASSPPGQYYGYTF,TGTGCCAGCTCACCACCGGGACAGTATTATGGCTACACCTTC
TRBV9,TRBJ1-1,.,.,CASSVDQGISSTEAFF,TGTGCCAGCAGCGTAGATCAGGGGATTAGTAGCACTGAAGCTTTCTTT
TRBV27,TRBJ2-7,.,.,CASREVLTGEQYF,TGTGCCAGCAGAGAGGTTCTAACGGGTGAGCAGTACTTC
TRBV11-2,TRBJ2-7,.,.,CASSGIRTATYEQYF,TGTGCCAGCAGCGGGATCAGGACAGCGACCTACGAGCAGTACTTC
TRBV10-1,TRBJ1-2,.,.,CASSDGSYGYTF,TGCGCCAGCAGTGACGGGAGCTATGGCTACACCTTC
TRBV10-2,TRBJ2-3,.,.,CASSGTSDTQYF,TGCGCCAGCAGTGGGACTTCCGATACGCAGTATTTT